Here is one T cell receptor (beta chain) with its context. What it binds is unknown. Germline assignment: CDR1 MNHEY and CDR2 SMNVEV (reference sequence). The V gene end was trimmed by 6 bases and the J gene end by 8 bases; junction bases not matched to a gene: 13. The CDR3 has 16 amino acids. PCR employed 60 Vbeta and 13 Jbeta primers. Method: immunoSEQ multiplex PCR; TCRdb's copy keeps in-frame clones and lacks some. Here the sample spans about 89,000 clones, about four fifths being singletons. This sample stems from a study of cytomegalovirus exposure and HLA in healthy donors. The study's findings and limits: Trimming of TCR beta V- and J-genes showed a link, identified in a later analysis, to a missense DCLRE1C variant.

The sample taken for sequencing was PBMCs. This receptor was taken from a female donor in good health and CMV-seropositive. This rearrangement joins TRBV27 to TRBJ2-1; 10 bases agree with TRBD2. CDR3 nucleotide sequence: TGTGCCAGCAGCGAGGGAGCGGGAGGGCCTAGCGATGAGCAGTTCTTC. It specifies CASSEGAGGPSDEQFF.